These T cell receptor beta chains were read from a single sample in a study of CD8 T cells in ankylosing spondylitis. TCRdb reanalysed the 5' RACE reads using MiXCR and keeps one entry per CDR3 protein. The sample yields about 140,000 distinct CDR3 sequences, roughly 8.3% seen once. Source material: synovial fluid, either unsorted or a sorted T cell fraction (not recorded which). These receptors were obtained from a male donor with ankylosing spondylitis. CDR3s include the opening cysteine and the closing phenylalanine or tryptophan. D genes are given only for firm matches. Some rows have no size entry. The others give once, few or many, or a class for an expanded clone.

cdr3_nt: TGTGCCAGCAGTGGCGGGGGTTATGGCTACACCTTC
cdr3_aa: CASSGGGYGYTF
clone_size: few
d_call: .
j_call: TRBJ1-2
v_call: TRBV28

cdr3_nt: TGCGCCAGCAGTTACCGGGAGACCGGGGAGCTGTTTTTT
cdr3_aa: CASSYRETGELFF
clone_size: many
d_call: .
j_call: TRBJ2-2
v_call: TRBV5-1

cdr3_nt: TGTGCCAGCGGCCCCGGGCCTGGAGAACAGCCCCAGCATTTT
cdr3_aa: CASGPGPGEQPQHF
clone_size: few
d_call: .
j_call: TRBJ1-5
v_call: TRBV5-5

cdr3_nt: TGCAGTGCTACGGGGACTAGCGGGAGGTCAGATACGCAGTATTTT
cdr3_aa: CSATGTSGRSDTQYF
clone_size: many
d_call: TRBD2
j_call: TRBJ2-3
v_call: TRBV20-1

cdr3_nt: TGTGCCAGCAGCTTAGCGGGAGGGCCCGAAGAGACCCAGTACTTC
cdr3_aa: CASSLAGGPEETQYF
clone_size: .
d_call: TRBD2
j_call: TRBJ2-5
v_call: TRBV7-2

cdr3_nt: TGTGCCAGCAGGACAGTTAACTATGGCTACACCTTC
cdr3_aa: CASRTVNYGYTF
clone_size: many
d_call: .
j_call: TRBJ1-2
v_call: TRBV28

cdr3_nt: TGCGCCAGCAGCCCCCAGATGGGGAGTTCCTACAATGAGCAGTTCTTC
cdr3_aa: CASSPQMGSSYNEQFF
clone_size: many
d_call: .
j_call: TRBJ2-1
v_call: TRBV10-2

cdr3_nt: TGTGCCAGCAGTTACCACGGGACTAGCGGGAACATTCAGTACTTC
cdr3_aa: CASSYHGTSGNIQYF
clone_size: .
d_call: TRBD2
j_call: TRBJ2-4
v_call: TRBV6-5

cdr3_nt: TGCAGCGTTGAAGGGGTCACGGGACAGGCCTTCTATGGCTACACCTTC
cdr3_aa: CSVEGVTGQAFYGYTF
clone_size: few
d_call: TRBD1
j_call: TRBJ1-2
v_call: TRBV29-1

cdr3_nt: TGCGCCAGCAGCTTAGGTGGGGCCGTCTCAGCTAACTATGGCTACACCTTC
cdr3_aa: CASSLGGAVSANYGYTF
clone_size: .
d_call: .
j_call: TRBJ1-2
v_call: TRBV5-1

cdr3_nt: TGTGCCAGCAGCAGAGACAGACGGGAGACCCAGTACTTC
cdr3_aa: CASSRDRRETQYF
clone_size: many
d_call: .
j_call: TRBJ2-5
v_call: TRBV7-2

cdr3_nt: TGTGCCAGCAGCCTCGGACAGGGGGTTTCAGATACGCAGTATTTT
cdr3_aa: CASSLGQGVSDTQYF
clone_size: many
d_call: TRBD1
j_call: TRBJ2-3
v_call: TRBV9

cdr3_nt: TGCGCCAGCAGTGAGCACGGAGCTAACTATGGCTACACCTTC
cdr3_aa: CASSEHGANYGYTF
clone_size: many
d_call: .
j_call: TRBJ1-2
v_call: TRBV10-2

cdr3_nt: TGCGCCAGCAGCCAATCCTATGGGACAGATGATAACTATGGCTACACCTTC
cdr3_aa: CASSQSYGTDDNYGYTF
clone_size: many
d_call: TRBD1
j_call: TRBJ1-2
v_call: TRBV4-3

cdr3_nt: TGCAGTGCTCTTAGACTAGCGGCGTACCAAGAGACCCAGTACTTC
cdr3_aa: CSALRLAAYQETQYF
clone_size: .
d_call: TRBD2
j_call: TRBJ2-5
v_call: TRBV20-1

cdr3_nt: TGTGCCAGCAGCCTCGGTTGGGGCGGGAGCACAGATACGCAGTATTTT
cdr3_aa: CASSLGWGGSTDTQYF
clone_size: many
d_call: .
j_call: TRBJ2-3
v_call: TRBV7-2

cdr3_nt: TGTGCCACCTCCGATCCAGGGTTTGGTCAGCCCCAGCATTTT
cdr3_aa: CATSDPGFGQPQHF
clone_size: many
d_call: .
j_call: TRBJ1-5
v_call: TRBV24-1

cdr3_nt: TGTGCCATCCCTGAGGAGGGGGTAAACTATGGCTACACCTTC
cdr3_aa: CAIPEEGVNYGYTF
clone_size: few
d_call: .
j_call: TRBJ1-2
v_call: TRBV21-1

cdr3_nt: TGCAGCGTCCCGGCTGCGGTGGGTGAGCAGTTCTTC
cdr3_aa: CSVPAAVGEQFF
clone_size: few
d_call: .
j_call: TRBJ2-1
v_call: TRBV29-1

cdr3_nt: TGTGCCAGCAGCCTATTGGTCCCGGGTAATGAGCAGTTCTTC
cdr3_aa: CASSLLVPGNEQFF
clone_size: many
d_call: .
j_call: TRBJ2-1
v_call: TRBV7-9

cdr3_nt: TGTGCCAGCAGCTTAGCTAGCGGGAGCTCGAATGAGCAGTTCTTC
cdr3_aa: CASSLASGSSNEQFF
clone_size: many
d_call: TRBD2
j_call: TRBJ2-1
v_call: TRBV7-2

cdr3_nt: TGTGCCAGCAGTTTATTTCTGCGGGGGGTCTACAATGAGCAGTTCTTC
cdr3_aa: CASSLFLRGVYNEQFF
clone_size: many
d_call: TRBD2
j_call: TRBJ2-1
v_call: TRBV27

cdr3_nt: TGCAGTGCTATCGACAGGGCAGGGGAGACCCAGTACTTC
cdr3_aa: CSAIDRAGETQYF
clone_size: .
d_call: TRBD1
j_call: TRBJ2-5
v_call: TRBV20-1

cdr3_nt: TGTGCCAGCAGCCCTATAGAGGAAAAACTGTTTTTT
cdr3_aa: CASSPIEEKLFF
clone_size: many
d_call: .
j_call: TRBJ1-4
v_call: TRBV28

cdr3_nt: TGTGCCCGCAGCTTAACGGGGGTTAATTCACCCCTCCACTTT
cdr3_aa: CARSLTGVNSPLHF
clone_size: .
d_call: .
j_call: TRBJ1-6
v_call: TRBV7-6

cdr3_nt: TGTGCCACCAGCAGAGATGCAGGGCTTAACGGCTACACCTTC
cdr3_aa: CATSRDAGLNGYTF
clone_size: many
d_call: .
j_call: TRBJ1-2
v_call: TRBV15

cdr3_nt: TGTGCCAGCAGACCTCCTAGGACGGTCGGACCTGAAGCTTTCTTT
cdr3_aa: CASRPPRTVGPEAFF
clone_size: many
d_call: .
j_call: TRBJ1-1
v_call: TRBV6-2/TRBV6-3

cdr3_nt: TGTGCCAGCAGTCCAGGGGACCTTTACAATGAGCAGTTCTTC
cdr3_aa: CASSPGDLYNEQFF
clone_size: many
d_call: .
j_call: TRBJ2-1
v_call: TRBV11-3

cdr3_nt: TGTGCCAGCAGTCCAAGGTGGGAGGGCGAGCAGTACTTC
cdr3_aa: CASSPRWEGEQYF
clone_size: .
d_call: TRBD2
j_call: TRBJ2-7
v_call: TRBV28

cdr3_nt: TGTGCCAGCAGTGTCGACAGGAACACTGAAGCTTTCTTT
cdr3_aa: CASSVDRNTEAFF
clone_size: many
d_call: .
j_call: TRBJ1-1
v_call: TRBV27

cdr3_nt: TGTGCCAGCTCACCCGACACGGATGGCTACACCTTC
cdr3_aa: CASSPDTDGYTF
clone_size: few
d_call: .
j_call: TRBJ1-2
v_call: TRBV18

cdr3_nt: TGCAGTGCTGGAGCTCCGGGACAGGGGTTTGTCGAGCAGTACTTC
cdr3_aa: CSAGAPGQGFVEQYF
clone_size: .
d_call: TRBD1
j_call: TRBJ2-7
v_call: TRBV20-1

cdr3_nt: TGCAGCGCATCCAATATAGGGAACACTGAAGCTTTCTTT
cdr3_aa: CSASNIGNTEAFF
clone_size: many
d_call: .
j_call: TRBJ1-1
v_call: TRBV29-1

cdr3_nt: TGTGCCAGCAGCCGGGGCGCAGGGGGTTTTTCAACTAATGAAAAACTGTTTTTT
cdr3_aa: CASSRGAGGFSTNEKLFF
clone_size: many
d_call: TRBD1
j_call: TRBJ1-4
v_call: TRBV11-3

cdr3_nt: TGCAGCGTTGTCGGGACTAGCGGGGATTTAGATACGCAGTATTTT
cdr3_aa: CSVVGTSGDLDTQYF
clone_size: .
d_call: TRBD2
j_call: TRBJ2-3
v_call: TRBV29-1

cdr3_nt: TGTGCCAGCAGCTTAGTAGGCAGCGGCAATTCACCCCTCCACTTT
cdr3_aa: CASSLVGSGNSPLHF
clone_size: many
d_call: .
j_call: TRBJ1-6
v_call: TRBV7-9

cdr3_nt: TGTGCCAGCAGCTTAGGCTCCGGGGGCACCGGGGAGCTGTTTTTT
cdr3_aa: CASSLGSGGTGELFF
clone_size: many
d_call: .
j_call: TRBJ2-2
v_call: TRBV5-8

cdr3_nt: TGTGCCAGCAGCTTAGGTGAGGGGCAGGCCACAGATACGCAGTATTTT
cdr3_aa: CASSLGEGQATDTQYF
clone_size: few
d_call: .
j_call: TRBJ2-3
v_call: TRBV7-9

cdr3_nt: TGTGCCAGCTCACCAGGACAGGCTCCTTCGGTAAATGAGCAGTTCTTC
cdr3_aa: CASSPGQAPSVNEQFF
clone_size: many
d_call: TRBD1
j_call: TRBJ2-1
v_call: TRBV18

cdr3_nt: TGTGCCAGCAGCTTTTGGGGTGCGAATGAGCAGTTCTTC
cdr3_aa: CASSFWGANEQFF
clone_size: many
d_call: .
j_call: TRBJ2-1
v_call: TRBV7-9

cdr3_nt: TGTGCCAGCAGTAAAGCGGGAACCTACAATGAGCAGTTCTTC
cdr3_aa: CASSKAGTYNEQFF
clone_size: .
d_call: TRBD2
j_call: TRBJ2-1
v_call: TRBV12-3/TRBV12-4

cdr3_nt: TGCAGTGCTGACAGCCCGTTTACCGACGAGCAGTACTTC
cdr3_aa: CSADSPFTDEQYF
clone_size: many
d_call: .
j_call: TRBJ2-7
v_call: TRBV20-1

cdr3_nt: TGTGCCAGCAGTGATGGGGCGGGAGTGGGAAACATTCAGTACTTC
cdr3_aa: CASSDGAGVGNIQYF
clone_size: few
d_call: TRBD2
j_call: TRBJ2-4
v_call: TRBV2

cdr3_nt: TGTGCCAGCAGTACCTTAGCGGGAGGGCCGAAAGAGACCCAGTACTTC
cdr3_aa: CASSTLAGGPKETQYF
clone_size: .
d_call: TRBD2
j_call: TRBJ2-5
v_call: TRBV27

cdr3_nt: TGTGCCAGCTCACCACCCGGGAGGACGGAGACCCAGTACTTC
cdr3_aa: CASSPPGRTETQYF
clone_size: few
d_call: TRBD2
j_call: TRBJ2-5
v_call: TRBV18

cdr3_nt: TGTGCCAGCAGTTGGACAGCCGAGGTGTATGAGCAGTTCTTC
cdr3_aa: CASSWTAEVYEQFF
clone_size: many
d_call: .
j_call: TRBJ2-1
v_call: TRBV6-2/TRBV6-3

cdr3_nt: TGCAGTGCTAAGAAGACCGGGTCTTATTTAATTTCGGGTGGCTACACCTTC
cdr3_aa: CSAKKTGSYLISGGYTF
clone_size: many
d_call: .
j_call: TRBJ1-2
v_call: TRBV20-1

cdr3_nt: TGTGCCATTTCGACAGGGGGACAGACCCAGTACTTC
cdr3_aa: CAISTGGQTQYF
clone_size: many
d_call: TRBD1
j_call: TRBJ2-5
v_call: TRBV28

cdr3_nt: TGTGCCAGCAGTAGCCCTTCTGTGGGTAAGGGCTACACCTTC
cdr3_aa: CASSSPSVGKGYTF
clone_size: many
d_call: .
j_call: TRBJ1-2
v_call: TRBV6-1

cdr3_nt: TGCAGTGCTAGTGTCGCCTTCGGGACCGGGGAGCTGTTTTTT
cdr3_aa: CSASVAFGTGELFF
clone_size: few
d_call: .
j_call: TRBJ2-2
v_call: TRBV20-1

cdr3_nt: TGTGCCAGCAGCCAAGAGCTCGGACAGGGGAGCACTGAAGCTTTCTTT
cdr3_aa: CASSQELGQGSTEAFF
clone_size: many
d_call: TRBD1
j_call: TRBJ1-1
v_call: TRBV3-1